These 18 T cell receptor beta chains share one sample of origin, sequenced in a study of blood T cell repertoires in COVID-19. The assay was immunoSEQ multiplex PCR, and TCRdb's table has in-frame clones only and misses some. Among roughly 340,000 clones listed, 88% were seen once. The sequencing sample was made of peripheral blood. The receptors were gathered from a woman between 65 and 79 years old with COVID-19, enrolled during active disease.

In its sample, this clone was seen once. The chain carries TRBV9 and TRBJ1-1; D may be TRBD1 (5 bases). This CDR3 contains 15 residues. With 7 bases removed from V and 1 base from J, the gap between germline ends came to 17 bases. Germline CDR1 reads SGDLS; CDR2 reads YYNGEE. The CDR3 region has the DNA TGTGCCAGCGGTCGATCGGGGGAAAGGAACACTGAAGCTTTCTTT. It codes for CASGRSGERNTEAFF.

Here the CDR3 reads CASSPPGQGAVDGYTF. The CDR3 nucleotides are TGTGCCAGCTCACCACCGGGACAGGGGGCCGTAGATGGCTACACCTTC. The genes are TRBV18 and TRBJ1-2; 12 nucleotides match TRBD1. V dropped 0 bases and J dropped 6; count of bases not matched to a gene: 5. The CDR3 contains 16 residues. The germline V gene has CDR1 KGHSH and CDR2 LQKENI. Full variable domain (outside the CDR3, taken from reference TRBV18 and TRBJ1-2): NAGVMQNPRHLVRRRGQEARLRCSPMKGHSHVYWYRQLPEEGLKFMVYLQKENIIDESGMPKERFSAEFPKEGPSILRIQQVVRGDSAAYFCASSPPGQGAVDGYTFGSGTRLTVV.

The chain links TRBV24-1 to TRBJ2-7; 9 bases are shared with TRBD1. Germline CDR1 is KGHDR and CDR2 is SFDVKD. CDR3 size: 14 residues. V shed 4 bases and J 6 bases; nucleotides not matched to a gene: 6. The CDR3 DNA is TGTGCCACCAGTGAATCCTTGGACAGGGGCGAGCAGTACTTC. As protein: CATSESLDRGEQYF.

The CDR3 region is CAISESWQGRHTIYF. DNA of the CDR3: TGTGCCATCAGTGAGTCGTGGCAGGGGCGGCACACCATATATTTT. The J gene is TRBJ1-3, the V gene TRBV10-3; tentative D call: TRBD1 (6 bases). The CDR3 totals 15 residues. V was cut by 0 bases and J by 8 bases, with 14 bases left in between. Germline V gene lookup returns CDR1 ENHRY and CDR2 SYGVKD.

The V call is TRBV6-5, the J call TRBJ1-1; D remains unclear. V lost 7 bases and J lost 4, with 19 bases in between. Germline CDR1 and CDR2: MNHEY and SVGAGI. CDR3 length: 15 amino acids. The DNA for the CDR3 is TGTGCCAGCACGGCGCCGGGAGATGGGGTCACTGAAGCTTTCTTT. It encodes CASTAPGDGVTEAFF.

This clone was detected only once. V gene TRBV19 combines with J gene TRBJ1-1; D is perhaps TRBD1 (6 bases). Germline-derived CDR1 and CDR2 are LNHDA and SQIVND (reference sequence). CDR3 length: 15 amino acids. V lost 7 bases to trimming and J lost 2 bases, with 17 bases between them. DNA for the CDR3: TGTGCCAGTACCCCCTCGCGGGGGGCCAACACTGAAGCTTTCTTT. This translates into CASTPSRGANTEAFF.

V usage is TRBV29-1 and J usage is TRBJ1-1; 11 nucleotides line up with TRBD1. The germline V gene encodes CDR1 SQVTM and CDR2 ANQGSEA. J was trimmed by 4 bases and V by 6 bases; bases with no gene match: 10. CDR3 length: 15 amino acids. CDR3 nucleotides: TGCAGCGTGGGGAGGACAGGGGGCGGCGTCACTGAAGCTTTCTTT. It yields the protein CSVGRTGGGVTEAFF.

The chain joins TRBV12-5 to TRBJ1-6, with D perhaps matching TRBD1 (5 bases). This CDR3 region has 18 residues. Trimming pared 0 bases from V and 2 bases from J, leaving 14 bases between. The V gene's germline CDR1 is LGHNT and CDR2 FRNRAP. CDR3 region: CASGLVTGRGAYNSPLHF. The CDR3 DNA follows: TGTGCTAGTGGTTTGGTTACGGGTCGGGGGGCCTATAATTCACCCCTCCACTTT.

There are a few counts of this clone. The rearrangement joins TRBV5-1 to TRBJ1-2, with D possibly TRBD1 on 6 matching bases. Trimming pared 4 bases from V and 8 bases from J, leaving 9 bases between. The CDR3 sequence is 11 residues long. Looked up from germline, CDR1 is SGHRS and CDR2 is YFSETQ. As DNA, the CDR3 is TGCGCCAGCAGCGGGACATACGGCTACACCTTC. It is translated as CASSGTYGYTF.

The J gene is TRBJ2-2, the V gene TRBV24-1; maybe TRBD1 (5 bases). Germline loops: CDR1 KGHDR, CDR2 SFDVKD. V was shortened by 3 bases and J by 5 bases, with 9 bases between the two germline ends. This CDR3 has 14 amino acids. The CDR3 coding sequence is TGTGCCACCAGTGATACCAGGGTGACCGGGGAGCTGTTTTTT. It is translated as CATSDTRVTGELFF.

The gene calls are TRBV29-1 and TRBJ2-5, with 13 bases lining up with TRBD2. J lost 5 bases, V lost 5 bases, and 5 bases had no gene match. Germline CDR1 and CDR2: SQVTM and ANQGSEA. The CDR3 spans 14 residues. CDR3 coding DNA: TGCAGCGTTCGGACTAGCGGGGGACGTGAGACCCAGTACTTC. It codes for CSVRTSGGRETQYF.

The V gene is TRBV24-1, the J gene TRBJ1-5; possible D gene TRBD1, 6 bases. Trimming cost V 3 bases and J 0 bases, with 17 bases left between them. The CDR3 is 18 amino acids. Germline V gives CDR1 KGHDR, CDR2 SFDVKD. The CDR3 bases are TGTGCCACCAGTGATGGGCGGACAGCCCTTTATAGCAATCAGCCCCAGCATTTT. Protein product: CATSDGRTALYSNQPQHF.

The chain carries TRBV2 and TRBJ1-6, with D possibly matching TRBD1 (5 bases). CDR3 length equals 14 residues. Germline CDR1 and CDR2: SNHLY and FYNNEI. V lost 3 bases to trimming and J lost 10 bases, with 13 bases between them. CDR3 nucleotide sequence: TGTGCCAGCAGTGAGGCAGGGTTAAGATCACCCCTCCACTTT. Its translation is CASSEAGLRSPLHF.

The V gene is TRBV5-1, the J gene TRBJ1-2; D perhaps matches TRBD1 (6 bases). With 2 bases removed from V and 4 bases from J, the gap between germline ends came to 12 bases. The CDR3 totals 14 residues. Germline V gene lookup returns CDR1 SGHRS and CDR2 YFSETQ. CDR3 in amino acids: CASSFEEQGYGYTF. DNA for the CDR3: TGCGCCAGCAGCTTCGAGGAACAGGGCTATGGCTACACCTTC.

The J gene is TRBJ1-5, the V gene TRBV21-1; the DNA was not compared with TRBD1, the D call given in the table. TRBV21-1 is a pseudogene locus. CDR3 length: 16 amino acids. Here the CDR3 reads CASRTDWTYSNQPQHF. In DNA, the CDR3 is TGTGCCAGCAGGACAGACTGGACGTATAGCAATCAGCCCCAGCATTTT.

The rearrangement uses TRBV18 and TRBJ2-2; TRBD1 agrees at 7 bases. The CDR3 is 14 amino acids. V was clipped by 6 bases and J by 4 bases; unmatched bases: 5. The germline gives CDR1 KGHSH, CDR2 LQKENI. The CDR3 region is CASSAAGGTGELFF. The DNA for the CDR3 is TGTGCCAGCTCGGCCGCAGGGGGCACCGGGGAGCTGTTTTTT.

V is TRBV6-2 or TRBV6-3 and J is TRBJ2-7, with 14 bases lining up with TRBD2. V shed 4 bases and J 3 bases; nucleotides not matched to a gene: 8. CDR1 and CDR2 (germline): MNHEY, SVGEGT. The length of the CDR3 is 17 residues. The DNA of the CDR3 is TGTGCCAGCAGTTTCAGGACTAGCGGGGGGTCGTTCTACGAGCAGTACTTC. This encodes CASSFRTSGGSFYEQYF.

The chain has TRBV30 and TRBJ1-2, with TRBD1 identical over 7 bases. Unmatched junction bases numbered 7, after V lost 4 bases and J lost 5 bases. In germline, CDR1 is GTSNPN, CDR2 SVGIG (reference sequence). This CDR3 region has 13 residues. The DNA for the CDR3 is TGTGCCTGGAAAGAGACAGGGAGGTATGGCTACACCTTC. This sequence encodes CAWKETGRYGYTF. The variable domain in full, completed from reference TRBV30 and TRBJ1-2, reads SQTIHQWPATLVQPVGSPLSLECTVEGTSNPNLYWYRQAAGRGLQLLFYSVGIGQISSEVPQNLSASRPQDRQFILSSKKLLLSDSGFYLCAWKETGRYGYTFGSGTRLTVV.